Listed below are T cell receptor beta chains from one sample, sequenced in a study of blood T cells in healthy people across ages. TCRdb reanalysed the 5' RACE reads using MiXCR and keeps one entry per CDR3 protein. The table includes some 1.5 million distinct CDR3 sequences, about 42% detected once. Sequenced material: blood. The receptors shown here come from a woman in her late teens or twenties in good health. Both conserved end residues are part of each CDR3. Each record gives: V gene, D gene, clone size, J gene, CDR3 DNA, CDR3 protein. The D gene is left open where the match is weak. The size field is filled for only some rows; it gives once, few, many or a size class.

TRBV6-2/TRBV6-3	TRBD2	few	TRBJ2-7	TGTGCCACCCTCGGGGGGTCCTACGAGCAGTACTTC	CATLGGSYEQYF
TRBV6-2/TRBV6-3	.	.	TRBJ1-2	TGTGCCAGCACCGCTCCGACTCAAGCCTATGGCTACACCTTC	CASTAPTQAYGYTF
TRBV5-5	TRBD1	many	TRBJ1-4	TGTGCCAGCAGCCTCACAGGGGATGCTAATGAAAAACTGTTTTTT	CASSLTGDANEKLFF
TRBV29-1	.	.	TRBJ2-5	TGCAGCGTTGCCCCCCGACTAATTCAAGAGACCCAGTACTTC	CSVAPRLIQETQYF
TRBV27	TRBD2	.	TRBJ2-1	TGTGCCAGCAGCCGAGGGACTAGCGGGACTGGAGAGCAGTTCTTC	CASSRGTSGTGEQFF
TRBV7-9	TRBD2	.	TRBJ2-1	TGTACCAGCAGCCACACGACTAGCGCCAATGAGCAGTTCTTC	CTSSHTTSANEQFF
TRBV3-1	.	.	TRBJ2-2	TGTGCCAGCAGCCATGGGGGTACCACCTGGGAGCTCTTTTTT	CASSHGGTTWELFF
TRBV20-1	TRBD2	.	TRBJ2-3	TGCAGTGCTCCTGCTAGCGGGAAGTATAGTAGCACAGATACGCAGTATTTT	CSAPASGKYSSTDTQYF
TRBV7-2	TRBD2	.	TRBJ2-3	TGTGCCAGCAGCTTCCCGGGACTAGCGGGAGCAGATACGCAGTATTTT	CASSFPGLAGADTQYF
TRBV7-9	.	.	TRBJ1-2	TGTGCCAGCAGCTACACTAACCGGGCTGAGGACTATGGCTACACCTTC	CASSYTNRAEDYGYTF
TRBV7-9	.	once	TRBJ2-7	TGTGCCAGCAGCGTACCCTTAGCGGACTACGAGCAGTACTTC	CASSVPLADYEQYF
TRBV3-1	.	.	TRBJ2-1	TGTGCCAGCAGACTAAGAGAGTCGGGGAATGAGCAGTTCTTC	CASRLRESGNEQFF
TRBV4-2	.	few	TRBJ2-1	TGTGCCAGCAGTTATGCTTTAGGCAATGAGCAGTTCTTC	CASSYALGNEQFF
TRBV30	.	.	TRBJ2-7	TGTGCCTGGAGTGTACCCTCTAGGGGAGCCGGGCAGTACTTC	CAWSVPSRGAGQYF
TRBV10-3	TRBD2	.	TRBJ2-5	TGTGCCATCAGTCAGCGGGAGTTGTATGAGCAGTACTTC	CAISQRELYEQYF
TRBV12-3/TRBV12-4	.	few	TRBJ1-1	TGTGCCAGCAGTTTGGGGGCAGGGTTGGGCACTGAAGCTTTCTTT	CASSLGAGLGTEAFF
TRBV20-1	TRBD1	.	TRBJ2-1	TGCAGTGCTAGAGACAGGGGGCCAACTCACAATGAGCAGTTCTTC	CSARDRGPTHNEQFF
TRBV7-9	.	few	TRBJ2-7	TGTGCCAGCAGCTTAAACGCCAAAGTCCCCTACGAGCAGTACTTC	CASSLNAKVPYEQYF
TRBV30	TRBD1	once	TRBJ1-2	TGTGCCTACAGGGGAATGTTCTATGGCTACACCTTC	CAYRGMFYGYTF
TRBV27	TRBD1	.	TRBJ1-1	TGTGCCAGCAGTTCCCCCGGGACAGGGGTTACTGAAGCTTTCTTT	CASSSPGTGVTEAFF
TRBV6-1	.	.	TRBJ2-7	TGTGCCAGCGCCAGGGACGTCTCCTACGAGCAGTACTTC	CASARDVSYEQYF
TRBV5-1	TRBD2	few	TRBJ2-1	TGCGCCAGTAGCTTGGGGACTAGCAGCCATGAGCAGTTCTTC	CASSLGTSSHEQFF
TRBV20-1	TRBD1	.	TRBJ1-5	TGCAGTGCTAGAGCGGGAGGACAGGGAGATCAGCCCCAGCATTTT	CSARAGGQGDQPQHF
TRBV29-1	.	.	TRBJ2-3	TGCAGCGTTGAGGCGGGGGCTCCGTATTTT	CSVEAGAPYF